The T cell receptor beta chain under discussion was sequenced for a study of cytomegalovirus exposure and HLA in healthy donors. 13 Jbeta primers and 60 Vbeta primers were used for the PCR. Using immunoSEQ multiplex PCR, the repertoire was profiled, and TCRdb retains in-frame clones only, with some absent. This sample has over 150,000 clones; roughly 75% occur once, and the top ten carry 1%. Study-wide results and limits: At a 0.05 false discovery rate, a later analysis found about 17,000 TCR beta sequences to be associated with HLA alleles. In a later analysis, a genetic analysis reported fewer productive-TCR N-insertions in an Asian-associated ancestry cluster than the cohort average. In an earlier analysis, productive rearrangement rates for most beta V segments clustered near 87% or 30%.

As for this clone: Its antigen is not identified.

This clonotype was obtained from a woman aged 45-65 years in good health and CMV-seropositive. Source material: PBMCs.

The CDR3 coding sequence is TGCGCCAGCAGCCTATACGGGGGTGGTACGCAGTATTTT. Amino acids: CASSLYGGGTQYF. The chain has TRBV4-3 and TRBJ2-3, with D tentatively TRBD2 (6 bases). Trimming removed 4 bases at V and 8 bases at J, with 13 bases between. This CDR3 has 13 residues. Germline assignment: CDR1 LGHNA and CDR2 YSLEER.